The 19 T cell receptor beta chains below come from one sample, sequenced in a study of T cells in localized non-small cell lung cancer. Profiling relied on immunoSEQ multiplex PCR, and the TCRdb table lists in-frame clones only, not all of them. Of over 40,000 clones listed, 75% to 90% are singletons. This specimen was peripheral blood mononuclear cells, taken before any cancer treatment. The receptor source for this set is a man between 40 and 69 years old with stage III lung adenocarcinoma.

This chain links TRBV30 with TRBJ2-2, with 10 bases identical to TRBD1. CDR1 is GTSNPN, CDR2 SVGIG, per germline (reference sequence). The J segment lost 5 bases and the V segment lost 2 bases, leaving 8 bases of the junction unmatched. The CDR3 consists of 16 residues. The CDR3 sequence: CAWSPWTGGDTGELFF. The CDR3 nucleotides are TGTGCCTGGAGTCCGTGGACAGGGGGAGATACCGGGGAGCTGTTTTTT.

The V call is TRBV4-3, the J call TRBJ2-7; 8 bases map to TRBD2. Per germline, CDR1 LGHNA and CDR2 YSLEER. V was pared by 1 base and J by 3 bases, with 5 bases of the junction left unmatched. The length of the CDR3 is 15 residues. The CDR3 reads CASSQAAGGFYEQYF. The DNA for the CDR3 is TGCGCCAGCAGCCAAGCCGCGGGGGGTTTCTACGAGCAGTACTTC.

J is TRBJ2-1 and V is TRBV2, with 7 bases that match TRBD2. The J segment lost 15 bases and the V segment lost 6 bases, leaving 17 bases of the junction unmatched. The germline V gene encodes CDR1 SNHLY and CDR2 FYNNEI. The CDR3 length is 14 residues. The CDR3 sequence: CASRGGTYASGLFF. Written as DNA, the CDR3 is TGTGCCAGCAGGGGGGGGACCTATGCGTCCGGTCTGTTCTTC.

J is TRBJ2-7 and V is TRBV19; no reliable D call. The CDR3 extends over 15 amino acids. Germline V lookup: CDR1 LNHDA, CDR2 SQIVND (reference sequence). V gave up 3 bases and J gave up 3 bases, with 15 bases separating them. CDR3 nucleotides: TGTGCCAGTAGTATGACGAGTCTAACGCGCTACGAGCAGTACTTC. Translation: CASSMTSLTRYEQYF.

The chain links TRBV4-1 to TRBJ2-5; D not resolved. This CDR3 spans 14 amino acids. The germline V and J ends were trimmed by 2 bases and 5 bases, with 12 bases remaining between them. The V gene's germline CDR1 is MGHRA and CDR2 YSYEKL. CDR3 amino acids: CASSQTGPRETQYF. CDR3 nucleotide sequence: TGCGCCAGCAGCCAAACCGGGCCTCGTGAGACCCAGTACTTC.

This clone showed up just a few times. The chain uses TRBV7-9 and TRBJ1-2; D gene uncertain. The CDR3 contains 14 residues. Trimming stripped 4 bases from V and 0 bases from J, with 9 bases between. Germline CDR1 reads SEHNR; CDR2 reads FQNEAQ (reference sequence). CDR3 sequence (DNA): TGTGCCAGCAGCTCCAGAGCCTCTAACTATGGCTACACCTTC. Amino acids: CASSSRASNYGYTF.

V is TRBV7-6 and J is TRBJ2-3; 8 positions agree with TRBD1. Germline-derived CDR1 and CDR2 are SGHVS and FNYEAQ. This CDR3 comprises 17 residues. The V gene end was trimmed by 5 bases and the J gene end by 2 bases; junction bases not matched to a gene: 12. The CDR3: CASSHSVTGVPTDTQYF. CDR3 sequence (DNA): TGTGCCAGCAGCCACTCGGTGACAGGGGTTCCCACAGATACGCAGTATTTT.

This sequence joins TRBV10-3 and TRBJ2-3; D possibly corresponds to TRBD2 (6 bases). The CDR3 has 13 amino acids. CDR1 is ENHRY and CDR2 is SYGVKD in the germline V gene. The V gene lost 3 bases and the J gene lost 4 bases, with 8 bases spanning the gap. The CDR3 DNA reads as TGTGCCATCAGTGACGGGAGCGCAGATACGCAGTATTTT. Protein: CAISDGSADTQYF.

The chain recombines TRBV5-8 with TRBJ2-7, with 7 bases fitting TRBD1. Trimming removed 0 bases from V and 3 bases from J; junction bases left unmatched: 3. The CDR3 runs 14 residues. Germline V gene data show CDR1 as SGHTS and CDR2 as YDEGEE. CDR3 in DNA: TGTGCCAGCAGCTTGGTACAGGGGAGCTACGAGCAGTACTTC. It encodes CASSLVQGSYEQYF.

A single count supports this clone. The CDR3 nucleotides read TGTGCCAGCAGAGGTAGGGGCCTGGGCACCATATATTTT. Amino acids: CASRGRGLGTIYF. The J gene is TRBJ1-3, the V gene TRBV21-1; TRBD1, as called in the table, went unchecked against the DNA. TRBV21-1 is termed a pseudogene. The CDR3 consists of 13 residues.

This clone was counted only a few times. As DNA, the CDR3 is TGTGCCAGCGCCAGAGCAGATACGCAGTATTTT. Translation gives CASARADTQYF. V and J are TRBV9 and TRBJ2-3; D is ambiguous. V was shortened by 7 bases and J by 4 bases, with 7 bases between the two germline ends. The germline V gene encodes CDR1 SGDLS and CDR2 YYNGEE. CDR3 length equals 11 residues.

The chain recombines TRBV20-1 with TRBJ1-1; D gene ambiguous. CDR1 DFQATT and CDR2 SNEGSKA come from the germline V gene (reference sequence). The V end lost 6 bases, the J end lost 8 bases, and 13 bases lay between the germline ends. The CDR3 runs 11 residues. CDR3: CSASSGLEAFF. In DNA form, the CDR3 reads TGCAGTGCGAGTTCCGGGCTAGAAGCTTTCTTT.

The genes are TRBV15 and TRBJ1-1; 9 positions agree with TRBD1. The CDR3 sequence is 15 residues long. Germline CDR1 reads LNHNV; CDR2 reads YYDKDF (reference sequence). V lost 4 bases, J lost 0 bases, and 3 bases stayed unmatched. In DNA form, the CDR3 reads TGTGCCACCAGCATAGGACAGGGGATGAACACTGAAGCTTTCTTT. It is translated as CATSIGQGMNTEAFF.

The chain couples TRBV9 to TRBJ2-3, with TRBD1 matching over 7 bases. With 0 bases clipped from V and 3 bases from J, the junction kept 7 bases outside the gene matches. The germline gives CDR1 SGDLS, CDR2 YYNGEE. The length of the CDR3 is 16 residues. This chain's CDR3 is CASSVVGRGFTDTQYF. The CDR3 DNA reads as TGTGCCAGCAGCGTAGTTGGCAGGGGGTTTACAGATACGCAGTATTTT.

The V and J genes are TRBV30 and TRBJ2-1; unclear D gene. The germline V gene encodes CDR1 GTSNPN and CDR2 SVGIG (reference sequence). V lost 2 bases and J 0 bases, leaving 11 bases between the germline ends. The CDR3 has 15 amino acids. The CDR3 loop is CAWSIDTRSYNEQFF. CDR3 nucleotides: TGTGCCTGGAGTATAGACACCCGCTCCTACAATGAGCAGTTCTTC.

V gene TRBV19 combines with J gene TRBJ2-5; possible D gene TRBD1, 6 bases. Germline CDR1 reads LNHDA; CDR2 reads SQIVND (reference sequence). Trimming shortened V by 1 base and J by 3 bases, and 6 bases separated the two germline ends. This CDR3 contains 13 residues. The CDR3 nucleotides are TGTGCCAGTAGTATAGGGACAGAAGAGACCCAGTACTTC. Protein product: CASSIGTEETQYF.

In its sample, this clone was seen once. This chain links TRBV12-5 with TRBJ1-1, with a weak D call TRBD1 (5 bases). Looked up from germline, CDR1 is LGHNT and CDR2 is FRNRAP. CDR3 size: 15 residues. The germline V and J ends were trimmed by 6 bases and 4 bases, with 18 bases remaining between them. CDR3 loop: CASGPATGGSTEAFF. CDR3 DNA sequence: TGTGCTAGTGGACCTGCTACGGGGGGTAGCACTGAAGCTTTCTTT.

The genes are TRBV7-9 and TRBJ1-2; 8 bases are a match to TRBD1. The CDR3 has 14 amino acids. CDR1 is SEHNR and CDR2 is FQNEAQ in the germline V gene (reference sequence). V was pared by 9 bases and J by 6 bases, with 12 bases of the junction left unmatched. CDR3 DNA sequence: TGTGCCAGTAGCCACCCAGGGGGCTCGAATGGCTACACCTTC. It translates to CASSHPGGSNGYTF.

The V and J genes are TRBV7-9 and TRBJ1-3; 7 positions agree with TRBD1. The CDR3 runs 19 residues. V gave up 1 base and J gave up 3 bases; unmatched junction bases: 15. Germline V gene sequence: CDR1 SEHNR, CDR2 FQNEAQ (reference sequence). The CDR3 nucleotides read TGTGCCAGCAGCTTAGACCTTCTCAGGGGGAAGGGGTTTGGAAACACCATATATTTT. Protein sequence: CASSLDLLRGKGFGNTIYF. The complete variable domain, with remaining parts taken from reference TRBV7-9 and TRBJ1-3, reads DTGVSQNPRHKITKRGQNVTFRCDPISEHNRLYWYRQTLGQGPEFLTYFQNEAQLEKSRLLSDRFSAERPKGSFSTLEIQRTEQGDSAMYLCASSLDLLRGKGFGNTIYFGEGSWLTVV.